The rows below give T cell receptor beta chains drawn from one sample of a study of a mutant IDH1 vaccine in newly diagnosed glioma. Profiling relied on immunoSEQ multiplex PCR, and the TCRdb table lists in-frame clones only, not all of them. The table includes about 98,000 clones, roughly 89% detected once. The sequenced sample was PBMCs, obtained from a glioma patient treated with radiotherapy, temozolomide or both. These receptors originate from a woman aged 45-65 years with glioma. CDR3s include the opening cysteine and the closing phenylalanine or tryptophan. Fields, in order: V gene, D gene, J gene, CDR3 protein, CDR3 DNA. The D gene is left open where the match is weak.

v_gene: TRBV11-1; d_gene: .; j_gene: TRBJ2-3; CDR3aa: CASSSPGGSNTQYF; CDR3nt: TGTGCCAGCAGCTCCCCAGGAGGAAGCAATACGCAGTATTTT
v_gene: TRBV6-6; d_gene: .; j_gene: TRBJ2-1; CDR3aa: CASSYSKGRHEQFF; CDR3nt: TGTGCCAGCAGTTACTCGAAGGGCCGCCATGAGCAGTTCTTC
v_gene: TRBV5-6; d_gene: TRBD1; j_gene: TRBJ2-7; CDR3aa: CASSLGRQGVDEQYF; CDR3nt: TGTGCCAGCAGCTTGGGTCGACAGGGGGTAGACGAGCAGTACTTC
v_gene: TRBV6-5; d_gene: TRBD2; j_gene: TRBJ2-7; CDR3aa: CASSYEPDGRARQYF; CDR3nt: TGTGCCAGCAGTTACGAGCCCGACGGGAGGGCCCGTCAGTACTTC
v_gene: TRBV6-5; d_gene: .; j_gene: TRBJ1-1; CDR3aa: CASSGRHTEAFF; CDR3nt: TGTGCCAGCAGTGGGCGTCACACTGAAGCTTTCTTT
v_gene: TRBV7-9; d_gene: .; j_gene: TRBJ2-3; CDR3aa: CASSSLSTDTQYF; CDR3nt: TGTGCCAGCAGCTCGCTAAGCACAGATACGCAGTATTTT
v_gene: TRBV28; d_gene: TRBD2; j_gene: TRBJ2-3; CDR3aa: CASSYSGTGDTQYF; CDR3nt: TGTGCCAGCAGTTATAGCGGGACGGGAGATACGCAGTATTTT
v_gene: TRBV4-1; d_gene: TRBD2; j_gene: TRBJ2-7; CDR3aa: CASSRRTGTSGYEQYF; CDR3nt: TGCGCCAGCAGCCGCCGAACCGGGACTAGCGGTTACGAGCAGTACTTC
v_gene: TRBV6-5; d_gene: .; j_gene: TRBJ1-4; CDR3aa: CASSYSGGSNEKLFF; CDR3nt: TGTGCCAGCAGTTACTCTGGGGGATCGAATGAAAAACTGTTTTTT
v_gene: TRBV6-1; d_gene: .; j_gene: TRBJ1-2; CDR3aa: CASSEEGDYGYTF; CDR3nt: TGTGCCAGCAGTGAAGAGGGAGACTATGGCTACACCTTC